Shown below are 24 T cell receptor beta chains from a single sample sequenced in a study of somatic mutations in cytotoxic T cells in rheumatoid arthritis. The assay was immunoSEQ multiplex PCR, and TCRdb's table has in-frame clones only and misses some. In the table there are 8,000 or so clones, approximately 90% of which are singletons. Material: CD8+ T cells sorted from blood. The receptors were sampled from a woman between 65 and 79 years old with rheumatoid arthritis.

This clone is large (0.1 to 1%) in the sample. This chain joins TRBV27 and TRBJ1-2; 7 bases fit TRBD1. The CDR3 runs 14 residues. V was clipped by 5 bases and J by 0 bases; unmatched bases: 3. The germline V gene encodes CDR1 MNHEY and CDR2 SMNVEV (reference sequence). The CDR3 here is CASSTQGANYGYTF. The CDR3 DNA reads as TGTGCCAGCAGTACCCAGGGGGCTAACTATGGCTACACCTTC.

CDR3 region: CASSASHATNTEAFF. CDR3 DNA: TGTGCCAGCAGCGCTTCACACGCAACGAACACTGAAGCTTTCTTT. The V call is TRBV9, the J call TRBJ1-1, with D uncertain. Germline lookup yields CDR1 SGDLS and CDR2 YYNGEE. The CDR3 extends over 15 amino acids. Trimming left V 3 bases short and J 1 base short, with 13 bases between. The full variable domain, in which reference TRBV9 and TRBJ1-1 provide the parts outside the CDR3, is DSGVTQTPKHLITATGQRVTLRCSPRSGDLSVYWYQQSLDQGLQFLIQYYNGEERAKGNILERFSAQQFPDLHSELNLSSLELGDSALYFCASSASHATNTEAFFGQGTRLTVV.

V and J are TRBV7-3 and TRBJ2-5; 7 nucleotides agree with TRBD2. J lost 5 bases, V lost 4 bases, and 7 bases had no gene match. The CDR3 runs to 14 residues. Germline V gives CDR1 SGHTA, CDR2 FQGTGA. This chain's CDR3 is CASSSPGSGETQYF. CDR3 DNA: TGTGCCAGCAGCTCCCCCGGTAGCGGGGAGACCCAGTACTTC.

The CDR3 nucleotides read TGCGCCAGCAGCCAAGGGACAGGGGGCGTCTACGAGCAGTACTTC. It translates to CASSQGTGGVYEQYF. This chain connects TRBV4-3 to TRBJ2-7, with 11 bases fitting TRBD1. Germline V gene lookup returns CDR1 LGHNA and CDR2 YSLEER. The CDR3 is 15 amino acids. Trimming removed 1 base from V and 3 bases from J; junction bases left unmatched: 2.

This clone came up once. The rearrangement uses TRBV5-1 and TRBJ2-2, with 10 bases that match TRBD1. The CDR3 is made up of 15 amino acids. Trimming took 0 bases from V and 6 from J; bases not matched to a gene: 2. The V gene's germline CDR1 is SGHRS and CDR2 YFSETQ. Written as DNA, the CDR3 is TGCGCCAGCAGCTTGGAAGGGACAGGGGCCGGGGAGCTGTTTTTT. Amino acid sequence: CASSLEGTGAGELFF.

This chain joins TRBV10-2 and TRBJ2-5; tentatively, D is TRBD1 (6 bases). The last part of the DNA fits TRBJ2-7 better; the J call may be wrong. Germline CDR1 WSHSY, CDR2 SAAADI. The CDR3 contains 16 residues. CDR3 in amino acids: CASSDRGRTVLYEQYF. CDR3 DNA sequence: TGCGCCAGCAGTGACCGTGGACGGACAGTCCTCTACGAGCAGTACTTC.

V is TRBV4-2 and J is TRBJ2-2, with D uncertain. V was cut by 0 bases and J by 0 bases, with 8 bases left in between. The CDR3 totals 16 residues. Germline-derived CDR1 and CDR2 are LGHNA and YNFKEQ. CDR3 protein: CASSQDHTANTGELFF. DNA of the CDR3: TGTGCCAGCAGCCAAGACCACACCGCGAACACCGGGGAGCTGTTTTTT.

As concerns this clone: Other DNA sequences in the same sample also yield this CDR3. This sequence joins TRBV27 and TRBJ2-3; 8 bases line up with TRBD1. Trimming removed 3 bases from V and 0 bases from J; junction bases left unmatched: 5. Germline CDR1 MNHEY, CDR2 SMNVEV (reference sequence). CDR3 length: 16 residues. This CDR3 is CASSFSRTGSTDTQYF. The CDR3 DNA reads as TGTGCCAGCAGTTTTTCTCGGACAGGGAGCACAGATACGCAGTATTTT.

The rearrangement links TRBV5-6 to TRBJ1-1; D not certain. V lost 2 bases and J lost 7, with 9 bases in between. The germline V gene encodes CDR1 SGHDT and CDR2 YYEEEE. The CDR3 totals 12 residues. This chain's CDR3 is CASSFGINEAFF. DNA of the CDR3: TGTGCCAGCAGCTTCGGGATCAATGAAGCTTTCTTT.

This clone was found once. The chain carries TRBV4-1 and TRBJ1-1, with D possibly TRBD1 on 5 matching bases. The V gene lost 0 bases and the J gene lost 5 bases, with 19 bases spanning the gap. Germline V gene lookup returns CDR1 MGHRA and CDR2 YSYEKL. This CDR3 region has 17 residues. CDR3 protein: CASSQDGFGGGRTEAFF. CDR3 sequence (DNA): TGCGCCAGCAGCCAAGACGGTTTCGGGGGAGGGAGGACTGAAGCTTTCTTT.

This clone was seen a single time. The rearrangement uses TRBV9 and TRBJ1-1; TRBD1 is a possible D gene (5 bases). V dropped 0 bases and J dropped 8 bases, with 11 bases sitting between them. Germline V gene data show CDR1 as SGDLS and CDR2 as YYNGEE. The CDR3 covers 13 residues. The DNA for the CDR3 is TGTGCCAGCAGCGTAGGGTCAGGGTCCGAAGCTTTCTTT. It encodes CASSVGSGSEAFF.

The chain couples TRBV7-9 to TRBJ1-2; TRBD1 matches 10 bases. Germline V gene data show CDR1 as SEHNR and CDR2 as FQNEAQ (reference sequence). The CDR3 is 15 amino acids. The ends lost 4 bases at V and 4 bases at J; junction bases unmatched: 6. CDR3 protein: CASSYWDRGVYGYTF. The CDR3 nucleotides read TGTGCCAGCAGCTACTGGGACAGGGGAGTCTATGGCTACACCTTC.

The rearrangement links TRBV30 to TRBJ2-3; 8 bases match TRBD2. This CDR3 region has 15 residues. The germline gives CDR1 GTSNPN, CDR2 SVGIG (reference sequence). V was clipped by 2 bases and J by 6 bases; unmatched bases: 10. The CDR3 DNA is TGTGCCTGGAGTCTAACGGGAGGGGTGGGTGATACGCAGTATTTT. Its protein product is CAWSLTGGVGDTQYF.

The V and J genes are TRBV21-1 and TRBJ2-5; the table names TRBD2, a call not compared with the DNA. TRBV21-1 is an annotated pseudogene. The CDR3 has 14 residues. CDR3 bases: TGTGCCAGCAGCCCCCACGCACTAGAAGAGACCCAGTACTTC. It specifies CASSPHALEETQYF.

This chain links TRBV2 with TRBJ1-1; weak D call: TRBD1 (6 bases). V lost 3 bases and J lost 5, with 16 bases in between. Germline assignment: CDR1 SNHLY and CDR2 FYNNEI. The CDR3 totals 15 residues. The CDR3 DNA reads TGTGCCAGCAGTGATAAGTGGGGGGGCTGGACTGAAGCTTTCTTT. Protein product: CASSDKWGGWTEAFF.

The chain links TRBV11-3 to TRBJ1-1, with TRBD1 as a possible D gene (5 bases). V was trimmed by 5 bases and J by 1 base, leaving 8 bases between them. Germline V gene lookup returns CDR1 SGHNT and CDR2 YENEEA. The CDR3 contains 13 residues. CDR3: CASSLRGNTEAFF. CDR3 DNA: TGTGCCAGCAGCCTAAGGGGGAACACTGAAGCTTTCTTT.

In nucleotides, the CDR3 is TGTGCCAGCAGCTTACAGAACACTGAAGCTTTCTTT. It encodes CASSLQNTEAFF. This sequence joins TRBV7-9 and TRBJ1-1, with no clear D. V lost 2 bases and J 1 base, leaving 2 bases between the germline ends. This CDR3 has 12 residues. Germline V gene sequence: CDR1 SEHNR, CDR2 FQNEAQ (reference sequence).

The V gene is TRBV13, the J gene TRBJ1-1; the match to TRBD1 covers 8 bases. The CDR3 contains 17 residues. Germline V CDR1 and CDR2: PRHDT, FYEKMQ (reference sequence). V gave up 0 bases and J gave up 5 bases; unmatched junction bases: 11. CDR3 residues: CASSLGVTGEGATEAFF. The CDR3 nucleotides read TGTGCCAGCAGCTTAGGCGTGACAGGGGAGGGGGCAACTGAAGCTTTCTTT.

The J gene is TRBJ2-7, the V gene TRBV5-4; 8 bases are shared with TRBD1. Germline V gene lookup returns CDR1 SGHNT and CDR2 YYREEE (reference sequence). CDR3 length equals 14 residues. The junction had 4 bases not matched to a gene; V was cut back by 4 bases and J by 1 base. DNA for the CDR3: TGTGCCAGCAGCATAAGGACAGGGTCCTACGAGCAGTACTTC. It is translated as CASSIRTGSYEQYF.

This clone was seen only once. The rearrangement links TRBV6-5 to TRBJ2-7, with D perhaps TRBD1 (6 bases). The CDR3 is 13 residues long. CDR1 and CDR2 (germline): MNHEY, SVGAGI. V lost 4 bases and J 6 bases, leaving 13 bases between the germline ends. The DNA for the CDR3 is TGTGCCAGCAGTTCCCACAGGGAGATCGAGCAGTACTTC. Translation gives CASSSHREIEQYF.

This rearrangement joins TRBV27 to TRBJ2-7, with D possibly matching TRBD1 (6 bases). The CDR3 has 14 residues. Trimming removed 5 bases at V and 3 bases at J, with 14 bases between. Germline CDR1 and CDR2: MNHEY and SMNVEV (reference sequence). CDR3 loop: CASSPTGFYYEQYF. The CDR3 DNA is TGTGCCAGCAGTCCCACAGGGTTCTACTACGAGCAGTACTTC.

The rearrangement joins TRBV27 to TRBJ2-7; D unresolved. V was pared by 1 base and J by 6 bases, with 7 bases between. The CDR3 length is 12 residues. The V gene's germline CDR1 is MNHEY and CDR2 SMNVEV (reference sequence). The DNA for the CDR3 is TGTGCCAGCAGTTTATATGGCCGCGAGCAGTACTTC. This gives the protein CASSLYGREQYF.

The rearrangement links TRBV15 to TRBJ2-2, with D possibly matching TRBD1 (6 bases). The V end lost 0 bases, the J end lost 0 bases, and 17 bases lay between the germline ends. The CDR3 is 19 amino acids. Germline V CDR1 and CDR2: LNHNV, YYDKDF (reference sequence). CDR3 in amino acids: CATSRERAGVRANTGELFF. The DNA for the CDR3 is TGTGCCACCAGCAGAGAACGGGCAGGGGTCAGGGCGAACACCGGGGAGCTGTTTTTT.

The CDR3 protein is CASSLGGGGIDEQFF. In DNA, the CDR3 is TGTGCCAGCAGCTTGGGTGGGGGGGGCATCGATGAGCAGTTCTTC. The chain couples TRBV7-6 to TRBJ2-1; D might be TRBD2 (7 bases). Per germline, CDR1 SGHVS and CDR2 FNYEAQ. This CDR3 contains 15 residues. V dropped 3 bases and J dropped 8 bases, with 17 bases sitting between them.